This is a list of T cell receptor beta chains from one sample in a study of cytomegalovirus exposure and HLA in healthy donors. The table came from immunoSEQ multiplex PCR; TCRdb's copy has only in-frame clones and leaves some out. Among about 150,000 clones listed, 70% to 85% were seen once. Material: PBMCs. The receptors derive from a man aged 25-40 years in good health and CMV-seronegative. CDR3s include the opening cysteine and the closing phenylalanine or tryptophan. The D gene is left open where the match is weak. For some rows the clone size is stated as once, few or many, or as a class when expanded; others skip it.

v_gene: TRBV14
d_gene: .
j_gene: TRBJ1-2
abundance: .
CDR3aa: CASSQDPQAVWGYTF
CDR3nt: TGTGCCAGCAGCCAAGACCCCCAGGCCGTTTGGGGCTACACCTTC

v_gene: TRBV25-1
d_gene: TRBD1
j_gene: TRBJ2-7
abundance: .
CDR3aa: CASSVRTGGYEQYF
CDR3nt: TGTGCCAGCAGTGTAAGGACAGGGGGCTACGAGCAGTACTTC

v_gene: TRBV6-5
d_gene: .
j_gene: TRBJ1-3
abundance: .
CDR3aa: CASRLTALSGNTIYF
CDR3nt: TGTGCCAGCAGGCTGACAGCGCTCTCTGGAAACACCATATATTTT

v_gene: TRBV5-1
d_gene: TRBD2
j_gene: TRBJ2-7
abundance: .
CDR3aa: CASSLEAGETYEQYF
CDR3nt: TGCGCCAGCAGCTTGGAGGCGGGGGAAACCTACGAGCAGTACTTC

v_gene: TRBV7-8
d_gene: .
j_gene: TRBJ1-4
abundance: .
CDR3aa: CASSSGRDNEKLFF
CDR3nt: TGTGCCAGCAGTTCAGGACGGGATAATGAAAAACTGTTTTTT

v_gene: TRBV5-4
d_gene: .
j_gene: TRBJ2-1
abundance: .
CDR3aa: CASSLDGVREYEQFF
CDR3nt: TGTGCCAGCAGCTTGGATGGCGTCAGGGAATATGAGCAGTTCTTC

v_gene: TRBV11-2
d_gene: .
j_gene: TRBJ1-2
abundance: .
CDR3aa: CASSSPTGGPGGYTF
CDR3nt: TGTGCCAGCAGCTCCCCGACGGGGGGGCCAGGTGGCTACACCTTC

v_gene: TRBV5-1
d_gene: TRBD1
j_gene: TRBJ1-4
abundance: once
CDR3aa: CASSSRGTDNEKLFF
CDR3nt: TGCGCCAGCAGCTCAAGGGGGACAGATAATGAAAAACTGTTTTTT

v_gene: TRBV28
d_gene: .
j_gene: TRBJ2-3
abundance: once
CDR3aa: CASSASGVGTDTQYF
CDR3nt: TGTGCCAGCAGTGCATCAGGGGTGGGGACAGATACGCAGTATTTT

v_gene: TRBV4-1
d_gene: .
j_gene: TRBJ2-3
abundance: .
CDR3aa: CASRQGSFPSTDTQYF
CDR3nt: TGCGCCAGCAGGCAAGGAAGCTTTCCTAGCACAGATACGCAGTATTTT

v_gene: TRBV10-3
d_gene: .
j_gene: TRBJ2-1
abundance: .
CDR3aa: CAISGEPSSSYNEQFF
CDR3nt: TGTGCCATCAGTGGGGAGCCGAGCAGCTCCTACAATGAGCAGTTCTTC

v_gene: TRBV19
d_gene: TRBD1
j_gene: TRBJ2-6
abundance: once
CDR3aa: CASQQTGATSGANVLTF
CDR3nt: TGTGCCAGTCAACAGACAGGGGCGACCTCTGGGGCCAACGTCCTGACTTTC

v_gene: TRBV6-1
d_gene: TRBD2
j_gene: TRBJ2-1
abundance: .
CDR3aa: CASKPGTSGRNEQFF
CDR3nt: TGTGCCAGCAAGCCCGGGACTAGCGGGCGCAATGAGCAGTTCTTC

v_gene: TRBV6-1
d_gene: TRBD1
j_gene: TRBJ2-7
abundance: few
CDR3aa: CASSERDRVGYEQYF
CDR3nt: TGTGCCAGCAGTGAGAGGGACAGGGTGGGGTACGAGCAGTACTTC

v_gene: TRBV6-5
d_gene: TRBD1
j_gene: TRBJ1-1
abundance: .
CDR3aa: CASRPQGFNTEAFF
CDR3nt: TGTGCCAGCAGACCACAGGGGTTCAACACTGAAGCTTTCTTT

v_gene: TRBV5-1
d_gene: TRBD1
j_gene: TRBJ2-7
abundance: .
CDR3aa: CASSLDRGPYEQYF
CDR3nt: TGCGCCAGCAGCTTGGACAGGGGGCCCTACGAGCAGTACTTC

v_gene: TRBV28
d_gene: .
j_gene: TRBJ2-3
abundance: .
CDR3aa: CASSPNTDTQYF
CDR3nt: TGTGCCAGCAGCCCAAACACAGATACGCAGTATTTT

v_gene: TRBV9
d_gene: .
j_gene: TRBJ2-1
abundance: .
CDR3aa: CASSVYNNEQFF
CDR3nt: TGTGCCAGCAGCGTATACAACAATGAGCAGTTCTTC

v_gene: TRBV29-1
d_gene: TRBD1
j_gene: TRBJ1-1
abundance: once
CDR3aa: CSVATGENTEAFF
CDR3nt: TGCAGCGTTGCGACAGGGGAGAACACTGAAGCTTTCTTT

v_gene: TRBV28
d_gene: .
j_gene: TRBJ1-1
abundance: .
CDR3aa: CASRLGGLGTEAFF
CDR3nt: TGTGCCAGCAGACTCGGGGGGTTGGGCACTGAAGCTTTCTTT

v_gene: TRBV5-8
d_gene: .
j_gene: TRBJ1-5
abundance: .
CDR3aa: CASSYYFGNQPQHF
CDR3nt: TGTGCCAGCAGCTACTACTTCGGCAATCAGCCCCAGCATTTT

v_gene: TRBV4-3
d_gene: .
j_gene: TRBJ2-7
abundance: .
CDR3aa: CASSQDTPTVYEQYF
CDR3nt: TGCGCCAGCAGCCAAGATACGCCCACTGTTTACGAGCAGTACTTC

v_gene: TRBV2
d_gene: .
j_gene: TRBJ2-7
abundance: .
CDR3aa: CASSEGQGSSYEQYF
CDR3nt: TGTGCCAGCAGTGAGGGGCAGGGGAGCTCCTACGAGCAGTACTTC

v_gene: TRBV5-1
d_gene: TRBD1
j_gene: TRBJ2-1
abundance: .
CDR3aa: CASSLSTGGNRNEQFF
CDR3nt: TGCGCCAGCAGCTTATCGACAGGGGGCAATAGGAATGAGCAGTTCTTC

v_gene: TRBV29-1
d_gene: .
j_gene: TRBJ1-2
abundance: .
CDR3aa: CSVEGRDRYGYTF
CDR3nt: TGCAGCGTAGAAGGGAGGGATCGGTATGGCTACACCTTC

v_gene: TRBV5-1
d_gene: .
j_gene: TRBJ1-3
abundance: .
CDR3aa: CASSLGSSSGNTIYF
CDR3nt: TGCGCCAGCAGCTTGGGGTCTAGCTCTGGAAACACCATATATTTT

v_gene: TRBV6-4
d_gene: TRBD2
j_gene: TRBJ2-3
abundance: .
CDR3aa: CASSESGGPHTDTQYF
CDR3nt: TGTGCCAGCAGCGAAAGCGGGGGGCCACACACAGATACGCAGTATTTT

v_gene: TRBV5-1
d_gene: .
j_gene: TRBJ1-4
abundance: few
CDR3aa: CASSLDSRNEKLFF
CDR3nt: TGCGCCAGCAGCTTGGACAGCAGAAATGAAAAACTGTTTTTT

v_gene: TRBV28
d_gene: TRBD2
j_gene: TRBJ2-1
abundance: .
CDR3aa: CASSFGDGGAYNEQFF
CDR3nt: TGTGCCAGCAGTTTTGGTGACGGGGGGGCCTACAATGAGCAGTTCTTC

v_gene: TRBV15
d_gene: TRBD1
j_gene: TRBJ2-7
abundance: .
CDR3aa: CATSSISGQYSYEQYF
CDR3nt: TGTGCCACCAGCAGTATCTCGGGACAGTACTCCTACGAGCAGTACTTC

v_gene: TRBV9
d_gene: TRBD1
j_gene: TRBJ2-1
abundance: .
CDR3aa: CASSAGQGRGYNEQFF
CDR3nt: TGTGCCAGCAGCGCCGGACAGGGGCGGGGATACAATGAGCAGTTCTTC

v_gene: TRBV11-2
d_gene: .
j_gene: TRBJ2-5
abundance: .
CDR3aa: CASSWRGGGETQYF
CDR3nt: TGTGCCAGCAGCTGGAGGGGAGGGGGAGAGACCCAGTACTTC

v_gene: TRBV30
d_gene: TRBD1
j_gene: TRBJ2-2
abundance: .
CDR3aa: CAWRTGAATGELFF
CDR3nt: TGTGCCTGGAGGACAGGGGCGGCCACCGGGGAGCTGTTTTTT

v_gene: TRBV14
d_gene: .
j_gene: TRBJ2-2
abundance: .
CDR3aa: CASSQVSQNTGELFF
CDR3nt: TGTGCCAGCAGCCAAGTTAGCCAGAACACCGGGGAGCTGTTTTTT

v_gene: TRBV4-3
d_gene: TRBD1
j_gene: TRBJ1-2
abundance: .
CDR3aa: CASSQPGGHYGYTF
CDR3nt: TGCGCCAGCAGCCAGCCAGGGGGTCACTATGGCTACACCTTC

v_gene: TRBV9
d_gene: .
j_gene: TRBJ2-7
abundance: .
CDR3aa: CASSVRTAGFYEQYF
CDR3nt: TGTGCCAGCAGCGTAAGGACGGCGGGCTTCTACGAGCAGTACTTC

v_gene: TRBV7-9
d_gene: .
j_gene: TRBJ1-4
abundance: .
CDR3aa: CSSSLDSEKLFF
CDR3nt: TGTTCCAGCAGCTTAGATTCAGAAAAACTGTTTTTT

v_gene: TRBV5-1
d_gene: TRBD1
j_gene: TRBJ2-2
abundance: few
CDR3aa: CASSRDRVNGELFF
CDR3nt: TGCGCCAGCAGCCGGGACAGGGTAAACGGGGAGCTGTTTTTT

v_gene: TRBV6-1
d_gene: .
j_gene: TRBJ1-5
abundance: .
CDR3aa: CASSEIGVGRQPQHF
CDR3nt: TGTGCCAGCAGTGAAATCGGGGTAGGCCGGCAGCCCCAGCATTTT

v_gene: TRBV4-3
d_gene: .
j_gene: TRBJ2-3
abundance: .
CDR3aa: CASSQGTGTDTQYF
CDR3nt: TGCGCCAGTTCTCAGGGGACGGGCACAGATACGCAGTATTTT